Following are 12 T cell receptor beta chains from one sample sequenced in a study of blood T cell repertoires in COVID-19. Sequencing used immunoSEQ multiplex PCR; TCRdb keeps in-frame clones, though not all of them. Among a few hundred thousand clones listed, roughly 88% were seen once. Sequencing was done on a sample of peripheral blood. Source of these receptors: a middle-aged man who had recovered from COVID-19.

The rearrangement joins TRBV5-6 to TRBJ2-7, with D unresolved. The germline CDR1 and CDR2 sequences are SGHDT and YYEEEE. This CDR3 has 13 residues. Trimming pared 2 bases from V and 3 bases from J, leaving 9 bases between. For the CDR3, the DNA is TGTGCCAGCAGCTTACCCGGAGTCTACGAGCAGTACTTC. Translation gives CASSLPGVYEQYF.

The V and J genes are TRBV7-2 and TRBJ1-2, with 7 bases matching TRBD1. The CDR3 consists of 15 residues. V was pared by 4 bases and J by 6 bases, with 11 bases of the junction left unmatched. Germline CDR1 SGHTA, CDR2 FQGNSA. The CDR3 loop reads CASSSLDRVYNGYTF. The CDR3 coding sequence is TGTGCCAGCAGCTCGCTAGACAGGGTGTATAATGGCTACACCTTC.

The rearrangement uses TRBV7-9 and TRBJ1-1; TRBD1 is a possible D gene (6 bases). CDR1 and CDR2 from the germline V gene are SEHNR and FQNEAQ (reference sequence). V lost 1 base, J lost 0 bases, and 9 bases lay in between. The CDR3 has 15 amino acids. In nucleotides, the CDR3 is TGTGCCAGCAGCTTAGAACAGGGTATGAACACTGAAGCTTTCTTT. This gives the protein CASSLEQGMNTEAFF.

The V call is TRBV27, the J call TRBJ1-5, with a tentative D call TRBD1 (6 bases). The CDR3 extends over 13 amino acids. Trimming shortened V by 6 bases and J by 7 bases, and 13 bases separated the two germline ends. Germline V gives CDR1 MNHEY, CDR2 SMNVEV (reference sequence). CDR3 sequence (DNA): TGTGCCAGCAGAAACAGGGAGGGCCAGCCCCAGCATTTT. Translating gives CASRNREGQPQHF.

The CDR3 region is CASSLGGQGHGYTF. CDR3 DNA sequence: TGTGCCAGCAGCCTAGGGGGACAGGGGCATGGCTACACCTTC. The chain uses TRBV27 and TRBJ1-2; TRBD1 agrees at 10 bases. This CDR3 has 14 residues. J lost 6 bases, V lost 6 bases, and 7 bases had no gene match. The germline V gene encodes CDR1 MNHEY and CDR2 SMNVEV (reference sequence).

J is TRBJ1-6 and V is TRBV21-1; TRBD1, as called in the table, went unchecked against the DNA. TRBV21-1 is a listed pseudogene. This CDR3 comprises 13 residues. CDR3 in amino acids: CASSLHDRGPLHF. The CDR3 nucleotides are TGTGCCAGCAGCCTACATGACAGGGGACCCCTCCACTTT.

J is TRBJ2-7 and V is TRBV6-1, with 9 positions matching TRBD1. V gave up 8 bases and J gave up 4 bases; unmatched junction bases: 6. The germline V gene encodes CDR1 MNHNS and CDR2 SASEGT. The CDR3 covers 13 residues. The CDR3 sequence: CASRGQGLYEQYF. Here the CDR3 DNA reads TGTGCCAGCCGCGGACAGGGGTTATACGAGCAGTACTTC.

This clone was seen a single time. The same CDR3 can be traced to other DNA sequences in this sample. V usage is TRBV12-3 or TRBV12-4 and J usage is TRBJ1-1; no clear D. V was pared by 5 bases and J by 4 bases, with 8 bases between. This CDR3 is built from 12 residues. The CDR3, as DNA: TGTGCCAGCAGTCCCCTGTCCACTGAAGCTTTCTTT. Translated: CASSPLSTEAFF.

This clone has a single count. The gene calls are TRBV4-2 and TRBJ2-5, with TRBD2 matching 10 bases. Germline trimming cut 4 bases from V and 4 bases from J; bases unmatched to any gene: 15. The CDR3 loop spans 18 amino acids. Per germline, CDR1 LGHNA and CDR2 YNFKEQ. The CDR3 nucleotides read TGTGCCAGCAGCCCAGCTGCTAGCGGGGGAAGGCGAGGAGAGACCCAGTACTTC. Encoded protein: CASSPAASGGRRGETQYF.

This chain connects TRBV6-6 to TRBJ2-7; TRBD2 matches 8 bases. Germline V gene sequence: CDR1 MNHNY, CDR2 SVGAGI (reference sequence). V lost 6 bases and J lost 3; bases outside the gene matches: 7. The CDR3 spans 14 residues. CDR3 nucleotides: TGTGCCAGCAGGGCACTAGCGGACCGCTACGAGCAGTACTTC. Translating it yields CASRALADRYEQYF.

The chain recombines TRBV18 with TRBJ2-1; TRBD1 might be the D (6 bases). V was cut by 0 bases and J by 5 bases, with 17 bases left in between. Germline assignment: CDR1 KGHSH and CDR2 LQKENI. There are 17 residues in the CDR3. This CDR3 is CASSPPGAGRGNNEQFF. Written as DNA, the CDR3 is TGTGCCAGCTCACCACCGGGGGCAGGTAGAGGAAACAATGAGCAGTTCTTC. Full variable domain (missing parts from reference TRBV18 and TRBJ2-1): NAGVMQNPRHLVRRRGQEARLRCSPMKGHSHVYWYRQLPEEGLKFMVYLQKENIIDESGMPKERFSAEFPKEGPSILRIQQVVRGDSAAYFCASSPPGAGRGNNEQFFGPGTRLTVL.

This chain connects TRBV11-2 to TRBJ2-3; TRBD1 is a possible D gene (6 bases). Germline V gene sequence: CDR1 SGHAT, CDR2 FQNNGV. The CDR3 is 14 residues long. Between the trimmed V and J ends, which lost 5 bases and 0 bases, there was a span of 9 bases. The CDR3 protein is CASSGTRSTDTQYF. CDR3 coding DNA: TGTGCCAGCAGCGGGACACGGAGCACAGATACGCAGTATTTT.